This TCR beta chain was sequenced during a study of beta chain features in type 1 diabetes. Using CD45RO/CCR7/CD25/CD127/CD95/CD27, CD4+ naive, central memory, regulatory and stem cell-like memory cells were sorted. Reverse transcribing all isolated RNA meant expressed TCRB transcripts were sequenced. TCRdb's table, derived via immunoSEQ multiplex PCR, lists solely in-frame clones and lacks some. The repertoire holds hundreds of thousands of clones, with over 25% as singletons. There are 13 residues in the CDR3. In germline, CDR1 is SQVTM, CDR2 ANQGSEA. J was trimmed by 3 bases and V by 5 bases; bases with no gene match: 6.

Material: naive CD4+ T cells from blood. The TCR comes from a man between 18 and 35 years old in good health. J is TRBJ2-5 and V is TRBV29-1; 7 bases are shared with TRBD1. The CDR3 here is CSVSGQNEETQYF. The CDR3, as DNA: TGCAGCGTTTCGGGACAGAACGAAGAGACCCAGTACTTC.